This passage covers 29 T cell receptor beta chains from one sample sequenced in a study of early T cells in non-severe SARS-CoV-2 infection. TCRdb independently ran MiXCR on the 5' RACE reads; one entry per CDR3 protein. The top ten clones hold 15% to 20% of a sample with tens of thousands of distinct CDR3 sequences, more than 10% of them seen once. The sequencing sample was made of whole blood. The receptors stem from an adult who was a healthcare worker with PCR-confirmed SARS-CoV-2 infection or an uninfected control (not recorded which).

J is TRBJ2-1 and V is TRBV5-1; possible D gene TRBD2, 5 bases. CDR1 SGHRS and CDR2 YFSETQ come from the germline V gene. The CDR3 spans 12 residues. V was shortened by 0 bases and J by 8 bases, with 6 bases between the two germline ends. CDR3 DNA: TGCGCCAGCAGCTTGGCGAGGGATGAGCAGTTCTTC. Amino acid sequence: CASSLARDEQFF.

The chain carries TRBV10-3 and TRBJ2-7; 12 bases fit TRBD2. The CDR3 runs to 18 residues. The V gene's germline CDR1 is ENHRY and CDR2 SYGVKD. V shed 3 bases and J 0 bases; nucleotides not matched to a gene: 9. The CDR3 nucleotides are TGTGCCATCAGTGATCCGACTAGCGGGGGCGCAAACTCCTACGAGCAGTACTTC. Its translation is CAISDPTSGGANSYEQYF.

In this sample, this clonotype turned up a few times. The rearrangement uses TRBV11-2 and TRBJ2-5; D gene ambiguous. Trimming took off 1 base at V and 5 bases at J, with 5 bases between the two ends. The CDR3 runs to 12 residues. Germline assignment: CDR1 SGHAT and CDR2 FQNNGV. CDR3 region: CASSLGMETQYF. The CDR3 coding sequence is TGTGCCAGCAGCTTAGGGATGGAGACCCAGTACTTC.

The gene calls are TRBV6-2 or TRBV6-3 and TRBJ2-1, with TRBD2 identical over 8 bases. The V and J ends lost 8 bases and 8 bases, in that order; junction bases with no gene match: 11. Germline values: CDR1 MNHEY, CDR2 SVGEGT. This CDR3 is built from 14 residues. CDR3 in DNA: TGTGCCAGCCGAGCGCCGGGAGGGGGGTATGAGCAGTTCTTC. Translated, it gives CASRAPGGGYEQFF.

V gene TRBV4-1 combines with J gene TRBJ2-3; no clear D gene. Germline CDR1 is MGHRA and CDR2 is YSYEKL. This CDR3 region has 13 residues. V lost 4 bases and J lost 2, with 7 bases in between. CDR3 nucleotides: TGCGCCAGCAGCCTGTACTACACAGATACGCAGTATTTT. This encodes CASSLYYTDTQYF.

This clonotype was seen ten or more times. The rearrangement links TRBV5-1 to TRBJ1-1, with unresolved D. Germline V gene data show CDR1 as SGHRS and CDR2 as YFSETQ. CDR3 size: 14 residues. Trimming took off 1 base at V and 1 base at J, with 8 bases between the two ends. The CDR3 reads CASSLFPGNTEAFF. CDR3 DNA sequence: TGCGCCAGCAGCTTGTTTCCAGGGAACACTGAAGCTTTCTTT.

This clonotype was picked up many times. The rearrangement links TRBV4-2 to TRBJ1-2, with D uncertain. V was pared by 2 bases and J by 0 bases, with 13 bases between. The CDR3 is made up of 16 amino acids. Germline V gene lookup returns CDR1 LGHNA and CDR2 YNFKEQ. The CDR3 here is CASSQLIATPNYGYTF. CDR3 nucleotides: TGTGCCAGCAGCCAATTAATTGCCACCCCTAACTATGGCTACACCTTC.

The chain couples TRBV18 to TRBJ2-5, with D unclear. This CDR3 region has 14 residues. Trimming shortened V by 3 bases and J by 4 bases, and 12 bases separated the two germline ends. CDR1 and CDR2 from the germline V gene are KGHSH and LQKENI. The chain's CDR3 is CASSPTPQAETQYF. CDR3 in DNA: TGTGCCAGCTCACCGACCCCGCAGGCAGAGACCCAGTACTTC.

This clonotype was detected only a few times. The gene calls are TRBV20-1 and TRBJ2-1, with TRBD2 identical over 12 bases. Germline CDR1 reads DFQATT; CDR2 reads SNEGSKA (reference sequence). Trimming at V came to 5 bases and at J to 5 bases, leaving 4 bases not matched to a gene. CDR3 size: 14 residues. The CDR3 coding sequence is TGCAGTGCTCAGACTAGCGGGAGCAACAATGAGCAGTTCTTC. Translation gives CSAQTSGSNNEQFF.

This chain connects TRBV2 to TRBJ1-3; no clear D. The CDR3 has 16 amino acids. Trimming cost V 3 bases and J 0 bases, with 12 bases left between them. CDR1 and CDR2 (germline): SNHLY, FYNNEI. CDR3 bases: TGTGCCAGCAGTGAGGTCGCTCTTGCCTCTGGAAACACCATATATTTT. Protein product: CASSEVALASGNTIYF.

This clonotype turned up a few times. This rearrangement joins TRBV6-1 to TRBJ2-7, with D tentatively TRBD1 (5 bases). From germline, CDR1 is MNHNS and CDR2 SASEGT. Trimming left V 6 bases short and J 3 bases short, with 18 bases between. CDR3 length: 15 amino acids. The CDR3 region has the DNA TGTGCCAGCAGCCGTGGGGCCACCCCGCGCTACGAGCAGTACTTC. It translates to CASSRGATPRYEQYF.

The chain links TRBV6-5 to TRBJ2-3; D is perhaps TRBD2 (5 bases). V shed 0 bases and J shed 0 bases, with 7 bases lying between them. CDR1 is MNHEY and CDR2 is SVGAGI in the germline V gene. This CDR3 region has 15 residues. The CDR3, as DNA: TGTGCCAGCAGTTACTCGGGAGCTAGCACAGATACGCAGTATTTT. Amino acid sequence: CASSYSGASTDTQYF.

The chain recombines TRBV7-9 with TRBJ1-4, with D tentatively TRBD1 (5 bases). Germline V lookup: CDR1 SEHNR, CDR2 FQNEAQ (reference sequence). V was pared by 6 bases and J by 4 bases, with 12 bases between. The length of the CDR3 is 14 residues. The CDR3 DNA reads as TGTGCCAGCAGGACGGACACGTATAATGAAAAACTGTTTTTT. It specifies CASRTDTYNEKLFF.

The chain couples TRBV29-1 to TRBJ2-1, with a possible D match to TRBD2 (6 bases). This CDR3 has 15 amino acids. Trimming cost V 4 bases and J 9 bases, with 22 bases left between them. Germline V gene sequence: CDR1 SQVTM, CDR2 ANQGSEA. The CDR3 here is CSVVGLRVRGGEQFF. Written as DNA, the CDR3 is TGCAGCGTTGTGGGACTGCGAGTACGGGGCGGTGAGCAGTTCTTC.

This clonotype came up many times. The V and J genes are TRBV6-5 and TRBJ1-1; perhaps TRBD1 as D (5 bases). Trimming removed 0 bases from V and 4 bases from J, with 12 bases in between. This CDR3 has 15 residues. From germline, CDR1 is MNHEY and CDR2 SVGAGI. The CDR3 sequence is CASSYSRGLGTEAFF. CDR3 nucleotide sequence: TGTGCCAGCAGTTACTCGCGGGGCCTGGGCACTGAAGCTTTCTTT.

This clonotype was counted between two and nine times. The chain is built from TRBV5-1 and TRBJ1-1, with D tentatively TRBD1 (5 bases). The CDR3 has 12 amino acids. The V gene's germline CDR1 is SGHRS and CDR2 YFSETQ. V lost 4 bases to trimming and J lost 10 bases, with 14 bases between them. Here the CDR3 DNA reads TGCGCCAGCAGCGCTTCAGGGAGTGGAGCTTTCTTT. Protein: CASSASGSGAFF. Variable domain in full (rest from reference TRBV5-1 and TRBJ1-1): KAGVTQTPRYLIKTRGQQVTLSCSPISGHRSVSWYQQTPGQGLQFLFEYFSETQRNKGNFPGRFSGRQFSNSRSEMNVSTLELGDSALYLCASSASGSGAFFGQGTRLTVV.

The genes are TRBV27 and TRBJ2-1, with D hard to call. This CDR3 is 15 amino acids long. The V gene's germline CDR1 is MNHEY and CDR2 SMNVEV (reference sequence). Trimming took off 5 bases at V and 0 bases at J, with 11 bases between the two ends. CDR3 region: CASSDSTSSYNEQFF. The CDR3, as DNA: TGTGCCAGCAGTGACTCGACCAGCTCCTACAATGAGCAGTTCTTC.

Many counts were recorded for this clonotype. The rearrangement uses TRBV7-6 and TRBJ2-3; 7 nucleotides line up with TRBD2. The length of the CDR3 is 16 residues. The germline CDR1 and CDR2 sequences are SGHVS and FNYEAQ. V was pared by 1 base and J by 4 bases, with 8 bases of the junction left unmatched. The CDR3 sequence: CASSLGMGGVADTQYF. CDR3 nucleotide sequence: TGTGCCAGCAGCTTAGGAATGGGGGGGGTCGCAGATACGCAGTATTTT.

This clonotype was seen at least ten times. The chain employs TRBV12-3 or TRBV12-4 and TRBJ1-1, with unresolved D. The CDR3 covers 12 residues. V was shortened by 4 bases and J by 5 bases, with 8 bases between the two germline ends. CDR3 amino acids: CASSWVETEAFF. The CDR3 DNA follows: TGTGCCAGCAGTTGGGTCGAGACTGAAGCTTTCTTT.

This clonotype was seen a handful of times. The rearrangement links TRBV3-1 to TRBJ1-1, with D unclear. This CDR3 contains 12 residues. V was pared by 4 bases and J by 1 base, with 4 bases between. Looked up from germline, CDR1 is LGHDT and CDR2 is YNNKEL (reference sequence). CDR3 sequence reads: CASSRRNTEAFF. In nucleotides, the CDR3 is TGTGCCAGCAGCCGAAGGAACACTGAAGCTTTCTTT. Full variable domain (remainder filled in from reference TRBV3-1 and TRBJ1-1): DTAVSQTPKYLVTQMGNDKSIKCEQNLGHDTMYWYKQDSKKFLKIMFSYNNKELIINETVPNRFSPKSPDKAHLNLHINSLELGDSAVYFCASSRRNTEAFFGQGTRLTVV.

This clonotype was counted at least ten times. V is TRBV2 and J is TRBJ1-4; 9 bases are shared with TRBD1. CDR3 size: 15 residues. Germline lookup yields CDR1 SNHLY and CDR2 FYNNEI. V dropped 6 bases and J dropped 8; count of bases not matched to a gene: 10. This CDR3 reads CASRDRTGVVEKLFF. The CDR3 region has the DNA TGTGCCAGCAGGGACCGGACAGGGGTTGTCGAAAAACTGTTTTTT.

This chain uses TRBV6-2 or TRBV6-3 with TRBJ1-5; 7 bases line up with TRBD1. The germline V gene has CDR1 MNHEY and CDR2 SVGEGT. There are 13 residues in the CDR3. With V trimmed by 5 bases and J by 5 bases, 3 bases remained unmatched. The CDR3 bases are TGTGCCAGCAGTGACAGGGCTGATCAGCCCCAGCATTTT. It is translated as CASSDRADQPQHF.

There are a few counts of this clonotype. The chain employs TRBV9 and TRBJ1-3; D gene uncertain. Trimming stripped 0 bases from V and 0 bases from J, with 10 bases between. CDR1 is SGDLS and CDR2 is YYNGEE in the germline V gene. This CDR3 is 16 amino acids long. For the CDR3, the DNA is TGTGCCAGCAGCGTAGGCGGGGATCCCTCTGGAAACACCATATATTTT. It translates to CASSVGGDPSGNTIYF. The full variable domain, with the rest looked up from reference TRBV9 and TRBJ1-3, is DSGVTQTPKHLITATGQRVTLRCSPRSGDLSVYWYQQSLDQGLQFLIQYYNGEERAKGNILERFSAQQFPDLHSELNLSSLELGDSALYFCASSVGGDPSGNTIYFGEGSWLTVV.

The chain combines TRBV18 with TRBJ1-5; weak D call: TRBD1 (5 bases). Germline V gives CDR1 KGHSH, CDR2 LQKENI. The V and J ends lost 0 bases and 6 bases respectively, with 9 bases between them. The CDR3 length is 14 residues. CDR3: CASSPPPGGQPQHF. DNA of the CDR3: TGTGCCAGCTCACCACCACCCGGGGGTCAGCCCCAGCATTTT.

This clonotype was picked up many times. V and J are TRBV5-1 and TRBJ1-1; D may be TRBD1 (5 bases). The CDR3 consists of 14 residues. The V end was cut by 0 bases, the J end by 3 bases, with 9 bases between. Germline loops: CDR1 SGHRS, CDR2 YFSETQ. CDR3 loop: CASSLAGGYTEAFF. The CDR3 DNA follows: TGCGCCAGCAGCTTGGCCGGGGGTTACACTGAAGCTTTCTTT. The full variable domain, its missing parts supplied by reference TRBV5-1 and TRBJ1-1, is KAGVTQTPRYLIKTRGQQVTLSCSPISGHRSVSWYQQTPGQGLQFLFEYFSETQRNKGNFPGRFSGRQFSNSRSEMNVSTLELGDSALYLCASSLAGGYTEAFFGQGTRLTVV.

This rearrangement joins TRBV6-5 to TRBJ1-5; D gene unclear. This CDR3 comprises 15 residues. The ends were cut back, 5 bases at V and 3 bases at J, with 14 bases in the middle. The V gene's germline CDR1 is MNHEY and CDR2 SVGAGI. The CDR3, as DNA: TGTGCCAGCAGTCCCGGCGCATTTGTCAATCAGCCCCAGCATTTT. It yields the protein CASSPGAFVNQPQHF.

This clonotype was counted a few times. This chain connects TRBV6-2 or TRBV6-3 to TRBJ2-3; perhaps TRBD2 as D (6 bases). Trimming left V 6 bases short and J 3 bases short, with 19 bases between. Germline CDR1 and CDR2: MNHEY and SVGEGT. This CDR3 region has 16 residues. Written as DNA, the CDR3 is TGTGCCAGCAGGCCACAGCGTAGCGGCATGACAGATACGCAGTATTTT. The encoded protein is CASRPQRSGMTDTQYF.

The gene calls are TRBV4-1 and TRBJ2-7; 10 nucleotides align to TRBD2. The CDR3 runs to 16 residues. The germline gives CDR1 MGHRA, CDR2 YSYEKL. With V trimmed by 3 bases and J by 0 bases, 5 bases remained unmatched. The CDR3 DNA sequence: TGCGCCAGCAGCCAGGCGGGACTAGCGAGCTCCTACGAGCAGTACTTC. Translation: CASSQAGLASSYEQYF.

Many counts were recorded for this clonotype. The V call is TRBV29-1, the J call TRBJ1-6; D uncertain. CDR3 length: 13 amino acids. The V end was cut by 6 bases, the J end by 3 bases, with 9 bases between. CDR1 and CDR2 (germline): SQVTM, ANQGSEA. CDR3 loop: CSVQTGYNSPLHF. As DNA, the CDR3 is TGCAGCGTACAAACCGGCTATAATTCACCCCTCCACTTT.